The clone carrying this TCR beta chain was seen only once. Repertoires were generated with immunoSEQ multiplex PCR, while TCRdb's copy carries only in-frame clones and drops some. The sample comprises roughly 75,000 clones, around 84% of which are singletons, and 0.83% rests with the top ten. The sample originates from a study of blood T cell repertoires in COVID-19. CDR1 is SGHNT and CDR2 is YENEEA in the germline V gene. V lost 5 bases, J lost 2 bases, and 13 bases lay in between. This CDR3 is 15 amino acids long. V usage is TRBV11-3 and J usage is TRBJ2-1, with a tentative D call TRBD2 (6 bases). This receptor was obtained from a woman between 65 and 79 years old with acute or convalescent COVID-19. The sample was peripheral blood. The CDR3 spells CASSLGGEAYNEQFF. The CDR3 DNA reads TGTGCCAGCAGCCTCGGGGGAGAGGCCTACAATGAGCAGTTCTTC.